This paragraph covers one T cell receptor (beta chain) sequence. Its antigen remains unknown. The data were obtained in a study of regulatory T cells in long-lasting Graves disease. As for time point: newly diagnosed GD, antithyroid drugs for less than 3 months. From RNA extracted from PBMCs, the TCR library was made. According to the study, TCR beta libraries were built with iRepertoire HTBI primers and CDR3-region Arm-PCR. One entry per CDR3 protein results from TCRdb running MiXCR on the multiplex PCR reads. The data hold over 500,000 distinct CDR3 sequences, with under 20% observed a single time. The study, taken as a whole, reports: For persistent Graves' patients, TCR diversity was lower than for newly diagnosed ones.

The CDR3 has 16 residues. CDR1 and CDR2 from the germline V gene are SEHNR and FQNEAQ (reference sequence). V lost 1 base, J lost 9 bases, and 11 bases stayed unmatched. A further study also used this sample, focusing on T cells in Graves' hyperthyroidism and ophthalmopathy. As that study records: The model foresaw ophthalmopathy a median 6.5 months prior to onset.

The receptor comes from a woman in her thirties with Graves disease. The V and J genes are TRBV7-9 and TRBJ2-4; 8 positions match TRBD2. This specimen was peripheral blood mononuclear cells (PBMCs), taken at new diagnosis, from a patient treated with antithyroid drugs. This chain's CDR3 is CASSLDRPPGRGIQYF. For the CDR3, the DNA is TGTGCCAGCAGCTTAGACAGGCCGCCCGGGAGGGGCATTCAGTACTTC. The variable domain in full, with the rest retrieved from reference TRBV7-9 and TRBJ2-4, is DTGVSQNPRHKITKRGQNVTFRCDPISEHNRLYWYRQTLGQGPEFLTYFQNEAQLEKSRLLSDRFSAERPKGSFSTLEIQRTEQGDSAMYLCASSLDRPPGRGIQYFGAGTRLSVL.